This entry lists 16 T cell receptor beta chains sequenced from one sample in a study of shared clonotypes between healthy human individuals (dated by TCRdb to between 2020 and 2021). Receptors were amplified or captured by the immunoSEQ multiplex PCR assay. The immuneACCESS repertoire file appears here via TCRdb, limited to in-frame rearrangements. These files lack a portion of the clones; in checked studies, under half of the deficit traces to unresolved V genes, and the cause of the others is not known. This sample comprises around 1 million clones, approximately 80% of them detected only once. Of the sample, around 1.4% falls within the top ten clones. Material: memory CD4+ T cells sorted from blood. What this sample's cell subset or site label stands for: CD45RA-negative fraction. Receptors were obtained from a man aged 18-30 years in good health.

This clone was observed a single time. Here the CDR3 reads CASSLAETITEAFF. CDR3 in DNA: TGTGCCAGCAGCTTAGCGGAGACGATCACTGAAGCTTTCTTT. The chain links TRBV11-2 to TRBJ1-1; no firm D call. CDR1 and CDR2 (germline): SGHAT, FQNNGV. The ends were cut back, 1 base at V and 4 bases at J, with 10 bases in the middle. This CDR3 region has 14 residues.

The chain links TRBV4-1 to TRBJ1-6; D perhaps matches TRBD1 (6 bases). The V gene lost 0 bases and the J gene lost 1 base, with 16 bases spanning the gap. Germline CDR1 and CDR2: MGHRA and YSYEKL. CDR3 size: 19 residues. CDR3: CASSQDGGRGSSYNSPLHF. The CDR3, as DNA: TGCGCCAGCAGCCAAGATGGGGGCAGGGGAAGTTCCTATAATTCACCCCTCCACTTT.

CDR3 residues: CASSRGPLALETQYF. The CDR3 region has the DNA TGTGCCAGCAGCCGGGGCCCCCTAGCTCTAGAGACCCAGTACTTC. The V gene is TRBV6-6, the J gene TRBJ2-5; D may be TRBD1 or TRBD2 (5 bases each). V gave up 6 bases and J gave up 4 bases, with 18 bases separating them. The CDR3 has 15 amino acids. Looked up from germline, CDR1 is MNHNY and CDR2 is SVGAGI (reference sequence).

This clone was recorded a few times. The gene calls are TRBV10-3 and TRBJ1-5, with D perhaps matching TRBD1 (5 bases). V was pared by 0 bases and J by 3 bases, with 12 bases between. Germline CDR1 and CDR2: ENHRY and SYGVKD. There are 16 residues in the CDR3. CDR3 nucleotides: TGTGCCATCAGTGAGTCAACCGGGGGAAACAATCAGCCCCAGCATTTT. Encoded protein: CAISESTGGNNQPQHF.

Concerning this clone itself: Additional DNA sequences in this sample encode the identical CDR3. The chain joins TRBV18 to TRBJ1-4; D is unclear. CDR3 length: 14 amino acids. Looked up from germline, CDR1 is KGHSH and CDR2 is LQKENI. The ends were cut back, 2 bases at V and 0 bases at J, with 4 bases in the middle. The CDR3 loop is CASSPGATNEKLFF. CDR3 DNA sequence: TGTGCCAGCTCACCAGGCGCAACTAATGAAAAACTGTTTTTT.

This clone was observed a few times. V is TRBV11-2 and J is TRBJ1-3; weak D call: TRBD1 (5 bases). There are 14 residues in the CDR3. Germline CDR1 is SGHAT and CDR2 is FQNNGV. V was shortened by 8 bases and J by 1 base, with 12 bases between the two germline ends. The CDR3 loop is CASHRGGSGNTIYF. The CDR3 DNA reads TGTGCCAGCCATAGGGGCGGGTCTGGAAACACCATATATTTT.

This clone was found a few times. V usage is TRBV28 and J usage is TRBJ1-5; tentative D call: TRBD1 (5 bases). This CDR3 is built from 14 residues. Germline V gene data show CDR1 as MDHEN and CDR2 as SYDVKM. Trimming removed 3 bases at V and 6 bases at J, with 12 bases between. The CDR3 DNA is TGTGCCAGCAGTTTCGGGGGGACTACTCAGCCCCAGCATTTT. Its translation: CASSFGGTTQPQHF. Supplemented by reference TRBV28 and TRBJ1-5, the full variable domain reads DVKVTQSSRYLVKRTGEKVFLECVQDMDHENMFWYRQDPGLGLRLIYFSYDVKMKEKGDIPEGYSVSREKKERFSLILESASTNQTSMYLCASSFGGTTQPQHFGDGTRLSIL.

The CDR3 nucleotides read TGTGCCAGCAGCCCTGGCCGTGGCTACACCTTC. Its translation: CASSPGRGYTF. V gene TRBV7-2 combines with J gene TRBJ1-2; no definite D call. Germline loops: CDR1 SGHTA, CDR2 FQGNSA. The CDR3 sequence is 11 residues long. Trimming removed 5 bases from V and 7 bases from J, with 8 bases in between. Full variable domain (rest looked up from reference TRBV7-2 and TRBJ1-2): GAGVSQSPSNKVTEKGKDVELRCDPISGHTALYWYRQSLGQGLEFLIYFQGNSAPDKSGLPSDRFSAERTGGSVSTLTIQRTQQEDSAVYLCASSPGRGYTFGSGTRLTVV.

This clone appeared a few times. The same CDR3 also results from other DNA sequences found in this sample. CDR3 sequence (DNA): TGTGCCTGGAGCCAATCAGGAACCCCCAATTCACCCCTCCACTTT. Protein product: CAWSQSGTPNSPLHF. This chain links TRBV30 with TRBJ1-6, with no clear D. Trimming cost V 3 bases and J 7 bases, with 16 bases left between them. Per germline, CDR1 GTSNPN and CDR2 SVGIG (reference sequence). The CDR3 is made up of 15 amino acids. Combining the CDR3 with reference TRBV30 and TRBJ1-6 gives the whole variable domain SQTIHQWPATLVQPVGSPLSLECTVEGTSNPNLYWYRQAAGRGLQLLFYSVGIGQISSEVPQNLSASRPQDRQFILSSKKLLLSDSGFYLCAWSQSGTPNSPLHFGNGTRLTVT.

The V and J genes are TRBV10-2 and TRBJ2-7; possible D gene TRBD2, 5 bases. This CDR3 comprises 11 residues. CDR1 WSHSY and CDR2 SAAADI come from the germline V gene. Trimming removed 7 bases at V and 3 bases at J, with 7 bases between. CDR3 loop: CASKEDYEQYF. The CDR3 coding sequence is TGCGCCAGCAAGGAGGACTACGAGCAGTACTTC.

The gene calls are TRBV7-6 and TRBJ1-6, with TRBD1 identical over 7 bases. The CDR3 has 15 residues. Germline CDR1 and CDR2: SGHVS and FNYEAQ. V trimming: 1 base; J trimming: 9 bases; junction bases outside the gene matches: 6. CDR3 nucleotide sequence: TGTGCCAGCAGCTTAGTAGAGGGGGCCCGTTCACCCCTCCACTTT. It codes for CASSLVEGARSPLHF.

This clone was picked up a small number of times. This chain connects TRBV7-2 to TRBJ2-3; 8 bases map to TRBD2. V trimming: 2 bases; J trimming: 4 bases; junction bases outside the gene matches: 8. Germline values: CDR1 SGHTA, CDR2 FQGNSA. This CDR3 region has 16 residues. CDR3: CASSLNGRVGSDTQYF. The CDR3 nucleotides read TGTGCCAGCAGCTTAAACGGGAGGGTAGGCTCAGATACGCAGTATTTT.

This clone showed up just a few times. J is TRBJ1-1 and V is TRBV30; TRBD1 matches 8 bases. Germline CDR1 reads GTSNPN; CDR2 reads SVGIG (reference sequence). The CDR3 has 12 amino acids. V trimming: 8 bases; J trimming: 0 bases; junction bases outside the gene matches: 2. CDR3 sequence (DNA): TGTGCCCGGACAGGGATGAACACTGAAGCTTTCTTT. Its protein product is CARTGMNTEAFF.

V is TRBV14 and J is TRBJ1-5; a possible D gene is TRBD1 (6 bases). Germline CDR1 is SGHDN and CDR2 is FVKESK. This CDR3 is built from 13 residues. V gave up 1 base and J gave up 7 bases, with 8 bases separating them. CDR3 nucleotides: TGTGCCAGCAGCCAAGGCAGGGGCCAGCCCCAGCATTTT. Its translation is CASSQGRGQPQHF.

The CDR3 loop is CASSSRLAPSEQYF. CDR3 in DNA: TGTGCCAGCAGTTCAAGACTAGCGCCGTCCGAGCAGTACTTC. The chain employs TRBV6-5 and TRBJ2-7; 8 positions agree with TRBD2. Trimming cost V 4 bases and J 6 bases; bases outside gene matches: 8. There are 14 residues in the CDR3. Germline CDR1 is MNHEY and CDR2 is SVGAGI.

The V and J genes are TRBV7-2 and TRBJ1-1, with unresolved D. The germline V and J ends were trimmed by 1 base and 0 bases, with 9 bases remaining between them. Germline CDR1 is SGHTA and CDR2 is FQGNSA. This CDR3 is built from 15 residues. The CDR3 bases are TGTGCCAGCAGCTTAGGAAGGACCCTGAACACTGAAGCTTTCTTT. Translation gives CASSLGRTLNTEAFF.